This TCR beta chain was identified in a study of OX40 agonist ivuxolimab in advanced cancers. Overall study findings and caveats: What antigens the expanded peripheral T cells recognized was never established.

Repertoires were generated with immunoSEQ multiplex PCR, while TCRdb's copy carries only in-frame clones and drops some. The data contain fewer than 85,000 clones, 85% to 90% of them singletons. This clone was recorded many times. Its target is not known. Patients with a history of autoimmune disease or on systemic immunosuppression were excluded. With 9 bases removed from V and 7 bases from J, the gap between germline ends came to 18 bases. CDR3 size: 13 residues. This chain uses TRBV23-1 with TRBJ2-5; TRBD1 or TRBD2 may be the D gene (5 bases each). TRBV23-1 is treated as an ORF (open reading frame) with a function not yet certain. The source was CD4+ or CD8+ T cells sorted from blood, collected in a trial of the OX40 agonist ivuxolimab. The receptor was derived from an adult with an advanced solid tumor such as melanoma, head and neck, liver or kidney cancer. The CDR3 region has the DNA TGCGCCAGGTCGGACAACCCCCGGGGGACCCAGTACTTC. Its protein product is CARSDNPRGTQYF.